These 26 T cell receptor beta chains were sequenced from one sample in a study of blood T cell repertoires in COVID-19. Profiling relied on immunoSEQ multiplex PCR, and the TCRdb table lists in-frame clones only, not all of them. The sample has some 450,000 clones; around 88% are singletons. The sequencing input was peripheral blood. The receptors stem from a woman aged 45-60 years with COVID-19, enrolled during active disease.

The chain couples TRBV30 to TRBJ1-6; D gene uncertain. The CDR3 runs to 13 residues. The ends were cut back, 4 bases at V and 7 bases at J, with 11 bases in the middle. The V gene's germline CDR1 is GTSNPN and CDR2 SVGIG (reference sequence). CDR3 region: CAWTISGNSPLHF. The CDR3 nucleotides are TGTGCCTGGACCATCTCGGGAAATTCACCCCTCCACTTT. Variable domain in full (rest from reference TRBV30 and TRBJ1-6): SQTIHQWPATLVQPVGSPLSLECTVEGTSNPNLYWYRQAAGRGLQLLFYSVGIGQISSEVPQNLSASRPQDRQFILSSKKLLLSDSGFYLCAWTISGNSPLHFGNGTRLTVT.

The rearrangement links TRBV7-9 to TRBJ2-3; TRBD2 matches at 9 bases. The CDR3 totals 16 residues. CDR1 and CDR2 (germline): SEHNR, FQNEAQ (reference sequence). V was pared by 5 bases and J by 1 base, with 7 bases of the junction left unmatched. CDR3 in amino acids: CASSPRTSERTDTQYF. DNA for the CDR3: TGTGCCAGCAGCCCCCGGACTAGCGAACGCACAGATACGCAGTATTTT.

The chain is built from TRBV6-5 and TRBJ1-1; TRBD1 is a possible D gene (5 bases). The CDR3 runs 14 residues. Germline CDR1 reads MNHEY; CDR2 reads SVGAGI. V lost 7 bases and J 0 bases, leaving 12 bases between the germline ends. CDR3 in DNA: TGTGCCAGCACGGGACTGTTAATGAACACTGAAGCTTTCTTT. Translating gives CASTGLLMNTEAFF.

This chain connects TRBV27 to TRBJ1-1; TRBD1 matches at 8 bases. V dropped 8 bases and J dropped 11; count of bases not matched to a gene: 7. Looked up from germline, CDR1 is MNHEY and CDR2 is SMNVEV (reference sequence). CDR3 length: 11 residues. CDR3 sequence reads: CASGTGRVAFF. For the CDR3, the DNA is TGTGCCAGCGGGACAGGCCGGGTTGCTTTCTTT.

V usage is TRBV11-2 and J usage is TRBJ1-1; D ambiguous. V was cut by 2 bases and J by 10 bases, with 20 bases left in between. This CDR3 region has 15 residues. Germline V gives CDR1 SGHAT, CDR2 FQNNGV. Here the CDR3 reads CASSLNLEARLGAFF. CDR3 sequence (DNA): TGTGCCAGCAGCTTAAATTTGGAGGCGAGGCTTGGAGCTTTCTTT. Complete variable domain (other parts from reference TRBV11-2 and TRBJ1-1): EAGVAQSPRYKIIEKRQSVAFWCNPISGHATLYWYQQILGQGPKLLIQFQNNGVVDDSQLPKDRFSAERLKGVDSTLKIQPAKLEDSAVYLCASSLNLEARLGAFFGQGTRLTVV.

J is TRBJ2-4 and V is TRBV19; 9 bases agree with TRBD1. V trimming: 7 bases; J trimming: 0 bases; junction bases outside the gene matches: 16. The CDR3 sequence is 19 residues long. In germline, CDR1 is LNHDA, CDR2 SQIVND (reference sequence). In nucleotides, the CDR3 is TGTGCCAGTATCCTATTACAGGGGGCGACCTACCTAGCCAAAAACATTCAGTACTTC. Its translation: CASILLQGATYLAKNIQYF.

The chain links TRBV29-1 to TRBJ2-3; D possibly corresponds to TRBD2 (6 bases). The CDR3 totals 14 residues. V was clipped by 0 bases and J by 4 bases, with 11 bases between them. Germline-derived CDR1 and CDR2 are SQVTM and ANQGSEA. Here the CDR3 reads CSVEESGEPDTQYF. CDR3 coding DNA: TGCAGCGTTGAAGAATCGGGGGAGCCAGATACGCAGTATTTT.

In its sample, this clone was seen once. The V call is TRBV13, the J call TRBJ1-2, with 12 bases lining up with TRBD1. CDR3 length: 15 residues. V lost 3 bases, J lost 6 bases, and 5 bases stayed unmatched. The germline CDR1 and CDR2 sequences are PRHDT and FYEKMQ (reference sequence). The chain's CDR3 is CASSLGTGGRNGYTF. CDR3 sequence (DNA): TGTGCCAGCAGCTTGGGGACAGGGGGCAGGAATGGCTACACCTTC.

To note about this clone: Other nucleotide sequences in the sample specify the same CDR3. The CDR3 DNA is TGCGCCAGCAGCTTGGGGGCGACTAATGAAAAACTGTTTTTT. It yields the protein CASSLGATNEKLFF. The chain uses TRBV5-1 and TRBJ1-4; D is uncertain. Germline V gene sequence: CDR1 SGHRS, CDR2 YFSETQ. The CDR3 is 14 residues long. Trimming stripped 0 bases from V and 2 bases from J, with 5 bases between.

The gene calls are TRBV9 and TRBJ1-2; 7 bases are a match to TRBD1. Germline assignment: CDR1 SGDLS and CDR2 YYNGEE. With 0 bases clipped from V and 0 bases from J, the junction kept 14 bases outside the gene matches. The CDR3 has 19 residues. The CDR3: CASSVAWAEGAIPNYGYTF. CDR3 bases: TGTGCCAGCAGCGTAGCCTGGGCGGAGGGGGCGATCCCTAACTATGGCTACACCTTC. Combining the CDR3 with reference TRBV9 and TRBJ1-2 gives the whole variable domain DSGVTQTPKHLITATGQRVTLRCSPRSGDLSVYWYQQSLDQGLQFLIQYYNGEERAKGNILERFSAQQFPDLHSELNLSSLELGDSALYFCASSVAWAEGAIPNYGYTFGSGTRLTVV.

The sample holds one count of this clone. The genes are TRBV2 and TRBJ1-2; unclear D gene. This CDR3 contains 14 residues. Per germline, CDR1 SNHLY and CDR2 FYNNEI. V was cut by 5 bases and J by 0 bases, with 10 bases left in between. The CDR3 DNA reads as TGTGCCAGCAGTAAAGGGTTAGCTAACTATGGCTACACCTTC. This translates into CASSKGLANYGYTF.

The gene calls are TRBV10-3 and TRBJ1-1; the match to TRBD1 covers 8 bases. The V gene's germline CDR1 is ENHRY and CDR2 SYGVKD. The CDR3 runs 13 residues. V trimming: 10 bases; J trimming: 4 bases; junction bases outside the gene matches: 8. The CDR3 region has the DNA TGTGCCACTTCGACAGGGGTGGGCACTGAAGCTTTCTTT. Residues: CATSTGVGTEAFF.

The rearrangement uses TRBV19 and TRBJ2-4; TRBD1 aligns across 9 bases. CDR1 is LNHDA and CDR2 is SQIVND in the germline V gene (reference sequence). V dropped 5 bases and J dropped 6; count of bases not matched to a gene: 8. The CDR3 consists of 15 residues. DNA of the CDR3: TGTGCCAGTAGTGCCTCCGGGACAGGGAGAAACATTCAGTACTTC. This translates into CASSASGTGRNIQYF.

The V and J genes are TRBV12-5 and TRBJ2-1; TRBD1 matches 8 bases. The germline V gene has CDR1 LGHNT and CDR2 FRNRAP. Trimming removed 6 bases from V and 8 bases from J; junction bases left unmatched: 12. There are 15 residues in the CDR3. CDR3 DNA sequence: TGTGCTAGTGGCTTCGACAGGGGCGTTTTCGATGAGCAGTTCTTC. Residues: CASGFDRGVFDEQFF.

This rearrangement joins TRBV7-8 to TRBJ2-2, with 9 bases aligning to TRBD1. Trimming at V came to 6 bases and at J to 8 bases, leaving 7 bases not matched to a gene. Germline V gene sequence: CDR1 SGHVS, CDR2 FQNEAQ. This CDR3 is 14 amino acids long. CDR3 amino acids: CASRMTGGIGELFF. The CDR3, as DNA: TGTGCCAGCAGAATGACAGGGGGTATTGGGGAGCTGTTTTTT.

The rearrangement uses TRBV6-1 and TRBJ1-5, with D perhaps matching TRBD1 (5 bases). V lost 2 bases and J lost 6, with 11 bases in between. The CDR3 spans 14 residues. In germline, CDR1 is MNHNS, CDR2 SASEGT. The CDR3 DNA sequence: TGTGCCAGCAGTGAATTGGGACTGGGTCAGCCCCAGCATTTT. It specifies CASSELGLGQPQHF.

The chain links TRBV7-9 to TRBJ1-6; weak D call: TRBD1 (5 bases). The CDR3 is 14 amino acids. Germline V gives CDR1 SEHNR, CDR2 FQNEAQ (reference sequence). V was trimmed by 8 bases and J by 14 bases, leaving 22 bases between them. Here the CDR3 DNA reads TGTGCCAGCGGCCGTCCGGGGCCCGGGGAGGCCCTCCACTTT. This gives the protein CASGRPGPGEALHF.

The rearrangement uses TRBV11-2 and TRBJ1-6, with D hard to call. V was clipped by 4 bases and J by 10 bases, with 14 bases between them. Germline V gene sequence: CDR1 SGHAT, CDR2 FQNNGV. This CDR3 comprises 14 residues. The CDR3 region is CASSSSGFGSPLHF. The CDR3 DNA follows: TGTGCCAGCAGCTCCTCGGGGTTCGGGTCACCCCTCCACTTT. Full variable domain (missing parts from reference TRBV11-2 and TRBJ1-6): EAGVAQSPRYKIIEKRQSVAFWCNPISGHATLYWYQQILGQGPKLLIQFQNNGVVDDSQLPKDRFSAERLKGVDSTLKIQPAKLEDSAVYLCASSSSGFGSPLHFGNGTRLTVT.

The chain has TRBV7-8 and TRBJ1-2; 12 bases match TRBD1. The CDR3 consists of 17 residues. The germline V gene has CDR1 SGHVS and CDR2 FQNEAQ. With V trimmed by 1 base and J by 7 bases, 10 bases remained unmatched. The CDR3 region has the DNA TGTGCCAGCAGCTTAGGTCCATGGGGACAGGGGGCTCGTGGCTACACCTTC. Translated: CASSLGPWGQGARGYTF. Looking up the rest from reference TRBV7-8 and TRBJ1-2 gives the full variable domain: GAGVSQSPRYKVAKRGQDVALRCDPISGHVSLFWYQQALGQGPEFLTYFQNEAQLDKSGLPSDRFFAERPEGSVSTLKIQRTQQEDSAVYLCASSLGPWGQGARGYTFGSGTRLTVV.

This clone was recorded once. The rearrangement links TRBV7-6 to TRBJ2-3, with TRBD2 matching 9 bases. The CDR3 runs to 17 residues. Germline loops: CDR1 SGHVS, CDR2 FNYEAQ. Trimming removed 1 base from V and 0 bases from J; junction bases left unmatched: 5. The CDR3 loop reads CASSLDHLAGSTDTQYF. CDR3 in DNA: TGTGCCAGCAGCTTAGACCATCTAGCGGGGAGCACAGATACGCAGTATTTT.

J is TRBJ2-7 and V is TRBV5-6; 7 bases map to TRBD2. The CDR3 is 13 amino acids. After removal of 2 bases from V and 6 bases from J, the junction contained 5 bases not matched to a gene. Germline CDR1 reads SGHDT; CDR2 reads YYEEEE. In DNA, the CDR3 is TGTGCCAGCAGCTTCGGGAGGCCCGGCGAGCAGTACTTC. It is translated as CASSFGRPGEQYF.

This chain connects TRBV14 to TRBJ2-1; possibly TRBD1 for D (6 bases). In germline, CDR1 is SGHDN, CDR2 FVKESK. This CDR3 spans 15 amino acids. V was clipped by 8 bases and J by 0 bases, with 14 bases between them. The CDR3 loop is CASAYGQSSYNEQFF. The DNA of the CDR3 is TGTGCCAGCGCCTATGGACAGAGCTCCTACAATGAGCAGTTCTTC.

This rearrangement joins TRBV11-2 to TRBJ1-6, with 9 bases matching TRBD1. V lost 7 bases, J lost 9 bases, and 4 bases stayed unmatched. CDR3 size: 13 residues. Per the germline V gene, CDR1 is SGHAT and CDR2 is FQNNGV. This chain's CDR3 is CASTGQGISPLHF. In nucleotides, the CDR3 is TGTGCCAGCACCGGACAGGGGATTTCACCCCTCCACTTT.

The chain couples TRBV3-1 (or the pseudogene TRBV3-2) to TRBJ1-4, with 11 bases matching TRBD1. Germline CDR1 LGHDT, CDR2 YNNKEL (reference sequence). The CDR3 has 16 amino acids. Unmatched junction bases numbered 6, after V lost 4 bases and J lost 5 bases. CDR3 protein: CASSRTGGVENEKLFF. DNA for the CDR3: TGTGCCAGCAGCCGGACAGGGGGCGTAGAGAATGAAAAACTGTTTTTT.

The V and J genes are TRBV7-2 and TRBJ1-1; TRBD1 is a possible D gene (6 bases). The germline CDR1 and CDR2 sequences are SGHTA and FQGNSA. CDR3 length: 12 amino acids. Between the trimmed V and J ends, which lost 11 bases and 7 bases, there was a span of 17 bases. The CDR3 region is CAGRGGAFEAFF. The DNA for the CDR3 is TGTGCCGGCCGCGGGGGGGCTTTTGAAGCTTTCTTT.

The chain uses TRBV18 and TRBJ1-2, with TRBD1 matching over 8 bases. This CDR3 has 16 amino acids. With V trimmed by 4 bases and J by 4 bases, 11 bases remained unmatched. Looked up from germline, CDR1 is KGHSH and CDR2 is LQKENI. This chain's CDR3 is CASSLGTGRPGYGYTF. CDR3 nucleotide sequence: TGTGCCAGCTCACTCGGGACAGGCCGTCCCGGCTATGGCTACACCTTC.